This paragraph covers one T cell receptor (beta chain) sequence. Its target is not known. No conserved phenylalanine or tryptophan is present at the end of the CDR3, so a read error is the likely explanation. The data are from a study of metastatic and nonmetastatic thyroid tumors. About the study: Thyroid patients, malignant and benign, had repertoires compared across blood and tumor or nodule tissue.

Overall study results and limits: For both blood and tumor, malignant thyroid tumors reportedly showed significantly higher TCR beta diversity than benign nodules did.

Original analysis: It was from CDR3 differences across clinicopathological groups that a distant-metastasis classifier for papillary thyroid cancer was built. MiXCR re-clonotyped the PCR reads for TCRdb. The V and J calls reflect TCRdb's pipeline rather than the authors' work. Of some 190 clones listed, 31% are singletons. Patients were all untreated before their thyroid surgery. Germline loops: CDR1 MDHEN, CDR2 SYDVKM. V was trimmed by 10 bases and J by 5 bases, leaving 17 bases between them. This CDR3 comprises 13 residues. The rearrangement uses TRBV28 and TRBJ2-5; D is perhaps TRBD1 (6 bases). Sequencing was carried out using tumor tissue. The TCR was taken from a male donor with papillary thyroid cancer or a benign thyroid nodule (not recorded which). Some clones in this sample may be carry-over from other donors' samples. This CDR3 reads CAIRGRSQETQYS. CDR3 DNA sequence: TGTGCCATCAGGGGACGGTCTCAGGAGACCCAGTACTCC.